The 22 T cell receptor beta chains below were found in one sample sequenced in a study of beta chain features in type 1 diabetes. As every portion of the isolated RNA was reverse transcribed, the sequencing read expressed TCRB transcripts. Generated by immunoSEQ multiplex PCR, the TCRdb table keeps only in-frame clones and is missing some. The sample records around 140,000 clones, more than 9% being singletons. Sequenced material: naive CD4+ T cells from blood. The receptors were gathered from a man younger than 35 in good health.

This chain uses TRBV18 with TRBJ2-2, with unresolved D. V lost 4 bases to trimming and J lost 3 bases, with 15 bases between them. The CDR3 is 16 amino acids. Germline V gives CDR1 KGHSH, CDR2 LQKENI. The CDR3 DNA is TGTGCCAGCTCACTCGCGGTGGCGTTGGACACCGGGGAGCTGTTTTTT. Translated: CASSLAVALDTGELFF. Full variable domain (missing parts from reference TRBV18 and TRBJ2-2): NAGVMQNPRHLVRRRGQEARLRCSPMKGHSHVYWYRQLPEEGLKFMVYLQKENIIDESGMPKERFSAEFPKEGPSILRIQQVVRGDSAAYFCASSLAVALDTGELFFGEGSRLTVL.

The V and J genes are TRBV7-8 and TRBJ1-1; TRBD1 aligns across 12 bases. Looked up from germline, CDR1 is SGHVS and CDR2 is FQNEAQ. V was clipped by 1 base and J by 8 bases; unmatched bases: 5. The CDR3 has 15 residues. The CDR3 sequence is CASSLVGQGAKEAFF. CDR3 nucleotide sequence: TGTGCCAGCAGCTTAGTGGGACAGGGGGCGAAGGAAGCTTTCTTT.

The rearrangement joins TRBV19 to TRBJ1-6, with 7 positions matching TRBD1. Germline lookup yields CDR1 LNHDA and CDR2 SQIVND (reference sequence). With 6 bases clipped from V and 8 bases from J, the junction kept 7 bases outside the gene matches. This CDR3 has 14 residues. CDR3 loop: CASSQGRGYSPLHF. The CDR3 nucleotides read TGTGCCAGTAGCCAAGGCAGGGGGTATTCACCCCTCCACTTT.

V and J are TRBV27 and TRBJ2-7; no clear D. V lost 6 bases, J lost 4 bases, and 16 bases lay in between. Germline V gene data show CDR1 as MNHEY and CDR2 as SMNVEV (reference sequence). The CDR3 spans 14 residues. The CDR3 nucleotides are TGTGCCAGCAGGATCGACGGCGGTCGATACGAGCAGTACTTC. It yields the protein CASRIDGGRYEQYF.

This clone was observed a handful of times. The chain is built from TRBV7-6 and TRBJ2-5; D gene unclear. The CDR3 totals 15 residues. V gave up 5 bases and J gave up 5 bases, with 18 bases separating them. CDR1 is SGHVS and CDR2 is FNYEAQ in the germline V gene. CDR3 residues: CASSLQATKRETQYF. CDR3 sequence (DNA): TGTGCCAGCAGCCTGCAGGCTACAAAAAGGGAGACCCAGTACTTC. The full variable domain, its missing parts supplied by reference TRBV7-6 and TRBJ2-5, is GAGVSQSPRYKVTKRGQDVALRCDPISGHVSLYWYRQALGQGPEFLTYFNYEAQQDKSGLPNDRFSAERPEGSISTLTIQRTEQRDSAMYRCASSLQATKRETQYFGPGTRLLVL.

This clone was observed a handful of times. The rearrangement joins TRBV5-1 to TRBJ2-7; 9 bases match TRBD2. Germline lookup yields CDR1 SGHRS and CDR2 YFSETQ. With V trimmed by 0 bases and J by 4 bases, 8 bases remained unmatched. This CDR3 is built from 16 residues. The CDR3 loop is CASSLAVLAGDYEQYF. CDR3 in DNA: TGCGCCAGCAGCTTGGCCGTGTTAGCGGGGGATTACGAGCAGTACTTC.

This clone was seen only a few times. The rearrangement joins TRBV2 to TRBJ1-2, with D possibly being TRBD1 (6 bases). Trimming shortened V by 6 bases and J by 8 bases, and 16 bases separated the two germline ends. CDR1 is SNHLY and CDR2 is FYNNEI in the germline V gene. The CDR3 length is 13 residues. The CDR3 here is CASSNREVRGYTF. CDR3 nucleotide sequence: TGTGCCAGCAGCAACAGGGAAGTACGCGGCTACACCTTC. The whole variable domain, remainder taken from reference TRBV2 and TRBJ1-2, is EPEVTQTPSHQVTQMGQEVILRCVPISNHLYFYWYRQILGQKVEFLVSFYNNEISEKSEIFDDQFSVERPDGSNFTLKIRSTKLEDSAMYFCASSNREVRGYTFGSGTRLTVV.

The chain carries TRBV7-2 and TRBJ1-3, with D possibly TRBD1 on 6 matching bases. Germline values: CDR1 SGHTA, CDR2 FQGNSA. The length of the CDR3 is 15 residues. The V gene lost 0 bases and the J gene lost 4 bases, with 10 bases spanning the gap. The CDR3 DNA reads TGTGCCAGCAGCTTAGCGCAGGGGAACGGAAACACCATATATTTT. Its protein product is CASSLAQGNGNTIYF.

This clone has a handful of counts. This sequence joins TRBV5-1 and TRBJ2-7; TRBD1 is a possible D gene (6 bases). The V and J ends lost 2 bases and 3 bases respectively, with 18 bases between them. The CDR3 runs to 16 residues. Germline V gene lookup returns CDR1 SGHRS and CDR2 YFSETQ. CDR3 nucleotide sequence: TGCGCCAGCAGCTTTCAGGGGCTCCCCTCTCTCTACGAGCAGTACTTC. Translation: CASSFQGLPSLYEQYF.

This clone has only a few counts. The rearrangement joins TRBV19 to TRBJ1-1, with 8 bases aligning to TRBD1. CDR3 length equals 15 residues. CDR1 is LNHDA and CDR2 is SQIVND in the germline V gene (reference sequence). The V gene end was trimmed by 6 bases and the J gene end by 6 bases; junction bases not matched to a gene: 12. CDR3 bases: TGTGCCAGTAGATACACAGGGGGGGTTGGAGCTGAAGCTTTCTTT. It specifies CASRYTGGVGAEAFF.

The rearrangement joins TRBV10-3 to TRBJ2-7; D might be TRBD1 (6 bases). This CDR3 has 14 amino acids. Trimming took 8 bases from V and 1 from J, leaving 15 bases between them. From germline, CDR1 is ENHRY and CDR2 SYGVKD. DNA for the CDR3: TGTGCCATCCAGGGGACGGAATCTTCCTACGAGCAGTACTTC. Translation gives CAIQGTESSYEQYF.

The chain joins TRBV30 to TRBJ1-4; 7 bases match TRBD1. The CDR3 covers 13 residues. The trim removed 7 bases at V and 3 bases at J, leaving 5 bases unmatched. Germline V gene sequence: CDR1 GTSNPN, CDR2 SVGIG (reference sequence). The CDR3 DNA is TGTGCCTCCCCAGGGGGATCTAATGAAAAACTGTTTTTT. This codes for CASPGGSNEKLFF.

This clone has only a few counts. This chain links TRBV12-5 with TRBJ1-1, with a weak D call TRBD1 (6 bases). The length of the CDR3 is 12 residues. Deletions cut 4 bases from V and 7 bases from J, with 10 bases between. Germline V gene data show CDR1 as LGHNT and CDR2 as FRNRAP. The CDR3 spells CASGWDIDEAFF. CDR3 DNA sequence: TGTGCTAGTGGTTGGGACATCGATGAAGCTTTCTTT. The whole variable domain, filled in from reference TRBV12-5 and TRBJ1-1, reads DARVTQTPRHKVTEMGQEVTMRCQPILGHNTVFWYRQTMMQGLELLAYFRNRAPLDDSGMPKDRFSAEMPDATLATLKIQPSEPRDSAVYFCASGWDIDEAFFGQGTRLTVV.

In its sample, this clone was seen a few times. This chain joins TRBV9 and TRBJ2-2; tentative D call: TRBD2 (5 bases). Germline CDR1 SGDLS, CDR2 YYNGEE. The CDR3 is made up of 14 amino acids. V lost 0 bases and J lost 6, with 9 bases in between. The chain's CDR3 is CASSVVEGAGELFF. The CDR3 nucleotides read TGTGCCAGCAGCGTAGTCGAGGGTGCCGGGGAGCTGTTTTTT.

The J gene is TRBJ2-1, the V gene TRBV7-6, with a possible D match to TRBD1 (5 bases). CDR3 size: 14 residues. V was trimmed by 0 bases and J by 9 bases, leaving 12 bases between them. The germline V gene has CDR1 SGHVS and CDR2 FNYEAQ. In nucleotides, the CDR3 is TGTGCCAGCAGCTTAGCCAGGGTTGCAAGTGAGCAGTTCTTC. It codes for CASSLARVASEQFF.

This clone was seen a few times. The chain employs TRBV27 and TRBJ2-7, with TRBD2 identical over 11 bases. Per germline, CDR1 MNHEY and CDR2 SMNVEV (reference sequence). The J segment lost 6 bases and the V segment lost 2 bases, leaving 9 bases of the junction unmatched. CDR3 length equals 16 residues. The CDR3 nucleotides are TGTGCCAGCAGTTTAGAGTTCCGACTAGCGGGGCGCGAGCAGTACTTC. It translates to CASSLEFRLAGREQYF.

J is TRBJ2-7 and V is TRBV10-3, with 7 bases matching TRBD2. V trimming: 3 bases; J trimming: 3 bases; junction bases outside the gene matches: 5. The V gene's germline CDR1 is ENHRY and CDR2 SYGVKD. The CDR3 sequence is 14 residues long. The CDR3 DNA reads as TGTGCCATCAGTGAAAGGGACTACCTCTACGAGCAGTACTTC. Translation: CAISERDYLYEQYF.

The chain joins TRBV5-8 to TRBJ2-7; 8 nucleotides match TRBD1. Germline assignment: CDR1 SGHTS and CDR2 YDEGEE. The trim removed 5 bases at V and 0 bases at J, leaving 4 bases unmatched. The length of the CDR3 is 14 residues. CDR3 in DNA: TGTGCCAGCAGAAGGACAGGGAGCTCCTACGAGCAGTACTTC. It codes for CASRRTGSSYEQYF.

The chain recombines TRBV5-1 with TRBJ1-2; D ambiguous. The CDR3 runs to 14 residues. Looked up from germline, CDR1 is SGHRS and CDR2 is YFSETQ. The V end was cut by 0 bases, the J end by 4 bases, with 10 bases between. The CDR3 sequence is CASSLEPIFYGYTF. The CDR3 DNA reads as TGCGCCAGCAGCTTGGAGCCGATTTTCTATGGCTACACCTTC.

This clone was seen repeatedly, ten times or more. The V gene is TRBV30, the J gene TRBJ1-6; D unresolved. The CDR3 runs 13 residues. Germline CDR1 GTSNPN, CDR2 SVGIG (reference sequence). The ends were cut back, 2 bases at V and 7 bases at J, with 9 bases in the middle. The CDR3: CAWSREENSPLHF. The CDR3, as DNA: TGTGCCTGGAGTAGGGAGGAAAATTCACCCCTCCACTTT.

This clone was recorded a few times. This chain uses TRBV2 with TRBJ2-2; perhaps TRBD1 as D (5 bases). Germline V gene lookup returns CDR1 SNHLY and CDR2 FYNNEI. V dropped 7 bases and J dropped 3 bases, with 18 bases sitting between them. The CDR3 loop spans 16 amino acids. The CDR3 coding sequence is TGTGCCAGCAAGGGCAGGACACTACCTTACACCGGGGAGCTGTTTTTT. Translating gives CASKGRTLPYTGELFF.

The sample holds a few counts of this clone. Distinct nucleotide sequences in the sample also encode this CDR3. This sequence joins TRBV7-9 and TRBJ1-4; 7 nucleotides agree with TRBD1. The V gene end was trimmed by 1 base and the J gene end by 5 bases; junction bases not matched to a gene: 1. The CDR3 runs 14 residues. Germline lookup yields CDR1 SEHNR and CDR2 FQNEAQ (reference sequence). CDR3 region: CASSLGQGNEKLFF. CDR3 DNA: TGTGCCAGCAGCTTAGGACAGGGCAATGAAAAACTGTTTTTT.